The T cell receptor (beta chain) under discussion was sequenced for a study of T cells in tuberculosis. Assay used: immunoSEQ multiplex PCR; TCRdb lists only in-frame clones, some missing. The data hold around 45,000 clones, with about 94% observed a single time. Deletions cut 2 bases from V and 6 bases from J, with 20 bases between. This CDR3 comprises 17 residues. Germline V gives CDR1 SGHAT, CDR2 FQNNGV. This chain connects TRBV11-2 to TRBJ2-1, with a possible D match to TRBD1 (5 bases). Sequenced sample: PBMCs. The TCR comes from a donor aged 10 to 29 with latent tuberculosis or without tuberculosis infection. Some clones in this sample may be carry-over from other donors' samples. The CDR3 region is CASSLKVGRVITNEQFF. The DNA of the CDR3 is TGTGCCAGCAGCTTAAAAGTAGGCAGGGTAATAACCAATGAGCAGTTCTTC. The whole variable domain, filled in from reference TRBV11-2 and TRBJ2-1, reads EAGVAQSPRYKIIEKRQSVAFWCNPISGHATLYWYQQILGQGPKLLIQFQNNGVVDDSQLPKDRFSAERLKGVDSTLKIQPAKLEDSAVYLCASSLKVGRVITNEQFFGPGTRLTVL.